This T cell receptor beta chain emerged from a study of OX40 agonist ivuxolimab in advanced cancers. Study-wide background: An agonistic anti-OX40 (CD134) antibody, ivuxolimab, was used to treat the patients. Patients undergoing dose escalation presented with hepatocellular carcinoma, melanoma, renal cell or head and neck cancer.

Turning to this clone: Its specificity is unknown.

Study-wide results and limits: Some patients without response likewise showed low normalized clonal expansion. Partial responders at 0.1-3.0 mg/kg showed near-lowest clonal expansion.

Libraries were prepared by immunoSEQ multiplex PCR; TCRdb keeps only in-frame clonotypes and omits some of them. The sample lists about 46,000 clones, roughly 90% occurring once. This clonotype was obtained from an adult with an advanced solid tumor such as melanoma, head and neck, liver or kidney cancer. The sample in question was CD4+ or CD8+ T cells sorted from blood, obtained in a trial of the OX40 agonist ivuxolimab.

The CDR3 DNA sequence: TGCGCCAGCAGCTTGGTCGGGGTAACCGAGAACACTGAAGCTTTCTTT. Translation gives CASSLVGVTENTEAFF. The V and J genes are TRBV5-1 and TRBJ1-1, with no clear D. CDR1 is SGHRS and CDR2 is YFSETQ in the germline V gene. Deletions cut 0 bases from V and 1 base from J, with 13 bases between. This CDR3 has 16 residues.